This T cell receptor (beta chain) was identified during a study of response to subunit inactivated influenza vaccine. The study, taken as a whole, reports: Authors suggested few new T cells are recruited by each seasonal influenza vaccination.

As concerns this clonotype: Its antigen is as yet unknown.

One entry per CDR3 protein results from TCRdb running MiXCR on the RT-PCR reads. The table shows roughly 650,000 distinct CDR3 sequences, with less than 20% occurring only once. Germline V CDR1 and CDR2: PRHDT, FYEKMQ (reference sequence). Deletions cut 7 bases from V and 2 bases from J, with 11 bases between. The CDR3 consists of 14 residues. The J gene is TRBJ2-2, the V gene TRBV13; D is possibly TRBD2 (6 bases). This TCR was recovered from a man aged 45-65 years who received an inactivated influenza vaccine. The sample was PBMCs from blood, taken roughly 12 days after vaccination. The CDR3 is CASNRGINTGELFF. The DNA of the CDR3 is TGTGCCAGCAACCGCGGGATTAACACCGGGGAGCTGTTTTTT. Full variable domain (missing parts from reference TRBV13 and TRBJ2-2): AAGVIQSPRHLIKEKRETATLKCYPIPRHDTVYWYQQGPGQDPQFLISFYEKMQSDKGSIPDRFSAQQFSDYHSELNMSSLELGDSALYFCASNRGINTGELFFGEGSRLTVL.